This T cell receptor beta chain was found in a study of cytomegalovirus exposure and HLA in healthy donors. 60 Vbeta and 13 Jbeta primers were used in PCR. Methods used by the authors: In a later analysis, around 11 million of 60 million to 80 million unique beta chains occurred in at least two donors. Using immunoSEQ multiplex PCR, the repertoire was profiled, and TCRdb retains in-frame clones only, with some absent. D and trimming were read from the DNA, whereas the V and J calls and clone size are those reported in that table. This sample has about 120,000 clones; 83% occur once, and the top ten carry 15% to 20%. Study-level findings and limits: With later analysis, a missense DCLRE1C variant became linked to TCR beta V- and J-gene trimming. Most TCR sequences were seen very rarely across donors, but some public TCRs occurred in many.

The CDR3 contains 14 residues. Trimming removed 6 bases at V and 10 bases at J, with 19 bases between. CDR1 and CDR2 (germline): LGHNT, FRNRAP. As to this clone: Its cognate antigen is unknown.

Material: PBMCs. The clonotype was recovered from a man younger than 35 in good health and CMV-seropositive. The chain uses TRBV12-5 and TRBJ2-1, with TRBD1 as a possible D gene (6 bases). The CDR3 region has the DNA TGTGCTAGTGGGGCGGACAGAACTCCGCGGGAGCAGTTCTTC. It translates to CASGADRTPREQFF.